This TCR beta chain appears in the sequencing data of a study of blood T cells in healthy people across ages. Study-wide points: Diversity of TCR beta per million T cells declined in a roughly linear way with age.

This clonotype appeared a few times. Its antigen is as yet unknown. Then a second PCR, running about 6 to 12 cycles, was carried out with a sample-barcoded 5' primer and a J-beta primer mix. MiXCR was run by TCRdb on the 5' RACE reads, yielding one entry per CDR3 protein. Of 650,000 to 800,000 distinct CDR3 sequences in the sample, around 43% are singletons; the top ten hold roughly 18%. Germline V gene data show CDR1 as MDHEN and CDR2 as SYDVKM. The V gene end was trimmed by 3 bases and the J gene end by 0 bases; junction bases not matched to a gene: 3. CDR3 length equals 15 residues. There were healthy Caucasian individuals from Russia, aged 6 to 90, serving as donors.

The material sequenced was blood. The TCR was taken from a man between 60 and 70 years old in good health. J is TRBJ1-1 and V is TRBV28; 8 bases match TRBD1. This chain's CDR3 is CASSLRQGMNTEAFF. CDR3 sequence (DNA): TGTGCCAGCAGTTTGAGACAGGGGATGAACACTGAAGCTTTCTTT.